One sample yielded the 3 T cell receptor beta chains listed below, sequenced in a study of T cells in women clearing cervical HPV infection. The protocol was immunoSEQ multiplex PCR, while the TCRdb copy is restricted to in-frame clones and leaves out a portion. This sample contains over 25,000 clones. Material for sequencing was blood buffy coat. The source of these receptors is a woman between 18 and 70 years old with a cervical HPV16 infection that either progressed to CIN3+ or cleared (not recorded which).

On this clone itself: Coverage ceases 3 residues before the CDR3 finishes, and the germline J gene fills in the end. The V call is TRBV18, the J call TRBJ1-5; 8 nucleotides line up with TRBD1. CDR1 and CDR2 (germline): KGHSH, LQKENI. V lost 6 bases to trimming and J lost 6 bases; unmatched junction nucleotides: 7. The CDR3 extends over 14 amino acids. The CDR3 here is CASSDRAFVQPQHF. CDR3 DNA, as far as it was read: TGTGCCAGCTCGGACAGGGCATTCGTTCAGCCC.

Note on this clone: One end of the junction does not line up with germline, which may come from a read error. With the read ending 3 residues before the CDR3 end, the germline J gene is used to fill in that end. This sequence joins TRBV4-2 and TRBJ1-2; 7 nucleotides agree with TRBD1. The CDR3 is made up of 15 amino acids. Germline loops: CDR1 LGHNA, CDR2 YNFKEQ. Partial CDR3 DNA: TGCGCCAGCAGCCGAGGGACAGTCAACAAGTATGGC. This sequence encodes CASSRGTVNKYG. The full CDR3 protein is CASSRGTVNKYGYTF.

The CDR3 reads CASSIAKTSGETQYF. Partial CDR3 DNA: TGTGCCAGTAGTATAGCCAAGACTAGCGGCGAGACC. The chain has TRBV19 and TRBJ2-5; 9 bases match TRBD2. The CDR3 goes on 3 residues after the read ends, and that part is filled in from the germline J gene. The CDR3 has 15 amino acids. Per germline, CDR1 LNHDA and CDR2 SQIVND (reference sequence). The ends lost 1 base at V and 5 bases at J; junction bases unmatched: 5. Complete variable domain (other parts from reference TRBV19 and TRBJ2-5): DGGITQSPKYLFRKEGQNVTLSCEQNLNHDAMYWYRQDPGQGLRLIYYSQIVNDFQKGDIAEGYSVSREKKESFPLTVTSAQKNPTAFYLCASSIAKTSGETQYFGPGTRLLVL.